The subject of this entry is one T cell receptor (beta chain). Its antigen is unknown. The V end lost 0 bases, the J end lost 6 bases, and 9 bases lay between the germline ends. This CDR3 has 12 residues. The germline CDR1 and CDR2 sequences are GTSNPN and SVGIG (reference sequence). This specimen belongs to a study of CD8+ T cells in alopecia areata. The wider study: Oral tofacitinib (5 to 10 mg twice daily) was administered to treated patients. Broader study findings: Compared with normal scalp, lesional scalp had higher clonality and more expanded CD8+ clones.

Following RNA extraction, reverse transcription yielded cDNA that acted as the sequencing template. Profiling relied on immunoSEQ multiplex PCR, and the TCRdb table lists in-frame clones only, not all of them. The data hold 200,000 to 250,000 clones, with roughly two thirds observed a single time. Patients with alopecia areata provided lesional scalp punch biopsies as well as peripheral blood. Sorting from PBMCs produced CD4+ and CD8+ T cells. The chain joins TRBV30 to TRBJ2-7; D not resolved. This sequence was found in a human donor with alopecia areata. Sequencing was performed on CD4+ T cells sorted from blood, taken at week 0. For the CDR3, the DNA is TGTGCCTGGAGTGTAGGCGCGGTCGAGCAGTACTTC. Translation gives CAWSVGAVEQYF.